These T cell receptor beta chains were read from a single sample in a study of T cells in Graves' hyperthyroidism and ophthalmopathy. TCRdb redid the calling of the multiplex PCR reads with MiXCR, one entry per CDR3 protein. The sample has over 200,000 distinct CDR3 sequences, roughly 18% seen once. Sequenced material: blood. These TCRs come from a middle-aged man with Graves' hyperthyroidism. Both conserved end residues are part of each CDR3. Fields, in order: D gene, CDR3 length, clone size, V gene, J gene, CDR3 protein, CDR3 DNA. A D gene is named only where the DNA matches it firmly. For some rows the clone size is stated as once, few or many, or as a class when expanded; others skip it.

D gene: -; CDR3 length: 14; clone size: many; V gene: TRBV18; J gene: TRBJ2-2; CDR3 protein: CASSATAYTGELFF; CDR3 DNA: TGTGCCAGCTCAGCTACAGCGTACACCGGGGAGCTGTTTTTT
D gene: TRBD1; CDR3 length: 14; clone size: many; V gene: TRBV5-5; J gene: TRBJ1-5; CDR3 protein: CASSITGGAQPQHF; CDR3 DNA: TGTGCCAGCAGCATAACAGGGGGAGCTCAGCCCCAGCATTTT
D gene: -; CDR3 length: 16; clone size: many; V gene: TRBV7-8; J gene: TRBJ2-3; CDR3 protein: CASSLVTRVPTDTQYF; CDR3 DNA: TGTGCCAGCAGCTTAGTAACTAGGGTTCCCACAGATACGCAGTATTTT
D gene: TRBD1; CDR3 length: 19; clone size: -; V gene: TRBV12-3/TRBV12-4; J gene: TRBJ2-6; CDR3 protein: CASRILQGRVLSGANVLTF; CDR3 DNA: TGTGCCAGCAGGATCCTACAGGGGCGAGTTCTCTCTGGGGCCAACGTCCTGACTTTC
D gene: -; CDR3 length: 14; clone size: many; V gene: TRBV7-2; J gene: TRBJ2-7; CDR3 protein: CASSLRRAEGEQYF; CDR3 DNA: TGTGCCAGCAGCTTACGCAGGGCCGAGGGCGAGCAGTACTTC
D gene: -; CDR3 length: 14; clone size: few; V gene: TRBV28; J gene: TRBJ2-3; CDR3 protein: CATGGGSGTDTQYF; CDR3 DNA: TGTGCCACCGGAGGGGGTTCGGGCACAGATACGCAGTATTTT
D gene: -; CDR3 length: 15; clone size: many; V gene: TRBV20-1; J gene: TRBJ2-1; CDR3 protein: CRPRGLNVSYNEQFF; CDR3 DNA: TGCAGGCCCCGGGGGCTAAACGTCTCCTACAATGAGCAGTTCTTC
D gene: -; CDR3 length: 17; clone size: many; V gene: TRBV6-1; J gene: TRBJ1-5; CDR3 protein: CASESKWWDDSNQPQHF; CDR3 DNA: TGTGCCAGCGAGTCTAAGTGGTGGGACGATAGCAATCAGCCCCAGCATTTT
D gene: -; CDR3 length: 14; clone size: many; V gene: TRBV5-1; J gene: TRBJ2-5; CDR3 protein: CASSWTDSKETQYF; CDR3 DNA: TGCGCCAGCAGCTGGACGGACAGTAAAGAGACCCAGTACTTC
D gene: TRBD1; CDR3 length: 15; clone size: many; V gene: TRBV27; J gene: TRBJ2-7; CDR3 protein: CASSLLSGTVYEQYF; CDR3 DNA: TGTGCCAGCAGCCTTCTATCCGGGACAGTTTACGAGCAGTACTTC